This TCR beta chain emerged from a study of blood T cell repertoires in COVID-19. Study-wide context: Sources were T cells, B-cell-depleted T cells, or PBMCs; the material itself was cDNA or gDNA.

Assay used: immunoSEQ multiplex PCR; TCRdb lists only in-frame clones, some missing. The sample yields approximately 250,000 clones, 88% seen once. The CDR3 covers 15 residues. The germline CDR1 and CDR2 sequences are LGHNA and YNFKEQ. Trimming stripped 4 bases from V and 3 bases from J, with 15 bases between. The sequencing input was peripheral blood. The sequence was collected from a woman between 65 and 79 years old with COVID-19, enrolled during active disease. J is TRBJ1-1 and V is TRBV4-2; tentative D call: TRBD1 (6 bases). Here the CDR3 reads CASSPGQPGDTEAFF. In DNA form, the CDR3 reads TGTGCCAGCAGCCCCGGACAGCCAGGGGACACTGAAGCTTTCTTT.